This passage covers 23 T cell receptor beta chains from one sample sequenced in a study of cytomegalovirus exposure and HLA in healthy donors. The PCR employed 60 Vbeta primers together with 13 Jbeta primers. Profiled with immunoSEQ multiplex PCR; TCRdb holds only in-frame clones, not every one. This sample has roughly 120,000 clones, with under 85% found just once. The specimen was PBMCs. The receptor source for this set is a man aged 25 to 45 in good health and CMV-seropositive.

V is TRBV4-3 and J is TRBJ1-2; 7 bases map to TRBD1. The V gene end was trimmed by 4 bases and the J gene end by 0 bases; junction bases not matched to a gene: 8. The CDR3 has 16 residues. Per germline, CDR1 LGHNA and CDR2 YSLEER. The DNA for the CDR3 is TGCGCCAGCAGCCCGAGTTGGACAGGAGCTAACTATGGCTACACCTTC. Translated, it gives CASSPSWTGANYGYTF.

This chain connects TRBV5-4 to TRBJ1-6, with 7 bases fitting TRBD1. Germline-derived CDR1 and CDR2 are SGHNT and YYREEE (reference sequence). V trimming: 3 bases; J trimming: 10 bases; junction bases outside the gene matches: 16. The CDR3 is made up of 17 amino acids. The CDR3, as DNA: TGTGCCAGCAGCTGGCAGCCGGCCACAGGGGTGGGGTCACCCCTCCACTTT. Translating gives CASSWQPATGVGSPLHF.

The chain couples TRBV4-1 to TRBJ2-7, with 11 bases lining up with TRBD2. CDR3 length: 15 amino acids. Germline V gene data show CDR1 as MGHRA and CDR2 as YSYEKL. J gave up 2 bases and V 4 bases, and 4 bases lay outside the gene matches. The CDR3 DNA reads TGCGCCAGCAGCCCCGGGACTAGCGGAACCTACGAGCAGTACTTC. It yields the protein CASSPGTSGTYEQYF.

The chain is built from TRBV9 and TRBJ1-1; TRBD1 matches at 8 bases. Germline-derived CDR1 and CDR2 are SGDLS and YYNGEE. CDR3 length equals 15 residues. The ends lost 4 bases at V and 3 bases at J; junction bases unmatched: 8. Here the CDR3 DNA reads TGTGCCAGCAGCCCGGACAGGGCTGGGTACACTGAAGCTTTCTTT. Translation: CASSPDRAGYTEAFF.

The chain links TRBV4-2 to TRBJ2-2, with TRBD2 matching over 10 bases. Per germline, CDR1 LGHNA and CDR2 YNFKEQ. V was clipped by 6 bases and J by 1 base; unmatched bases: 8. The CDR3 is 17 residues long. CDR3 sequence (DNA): TGTGCCAGCAGAGTGGGGAGCGGGGGGGAGAACACCGGGGAGCTGTTTTTT. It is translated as CASRVGSGGENTGELFF.

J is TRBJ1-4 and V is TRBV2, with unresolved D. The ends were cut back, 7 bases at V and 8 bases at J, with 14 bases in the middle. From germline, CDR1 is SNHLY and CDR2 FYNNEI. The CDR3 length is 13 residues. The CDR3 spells CASNSDLGEKLFF. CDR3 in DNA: TGTGCCAGCAATTCAGACCTAGGCGAAAAACTGTTTTTT.

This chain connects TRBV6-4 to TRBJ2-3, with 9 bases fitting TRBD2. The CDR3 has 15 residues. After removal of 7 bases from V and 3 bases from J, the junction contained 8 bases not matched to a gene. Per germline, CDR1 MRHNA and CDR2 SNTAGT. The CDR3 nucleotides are TGTGCCAGCAACGGCTGCGGGGGGGGGACAGATACGCAGTATTTT. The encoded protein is CASNGCGGGTDTQYF.

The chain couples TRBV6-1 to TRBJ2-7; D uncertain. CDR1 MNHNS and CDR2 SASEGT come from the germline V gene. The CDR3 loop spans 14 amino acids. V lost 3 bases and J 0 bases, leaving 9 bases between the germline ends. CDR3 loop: CASSEVLSSYEQYF. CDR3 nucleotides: TGTGCCAGCAGTGAGGTCCTAAGCTCCTACGAGCAGTACTTC.

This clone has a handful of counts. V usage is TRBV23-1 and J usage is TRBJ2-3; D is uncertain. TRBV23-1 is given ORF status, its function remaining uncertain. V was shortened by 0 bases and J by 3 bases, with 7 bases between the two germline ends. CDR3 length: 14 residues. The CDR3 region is CASSQSGRTDTQYF. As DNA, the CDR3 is TGCGCCAGCAGTCAATCGGGCAGGACAGATACGCAGTATTTT.

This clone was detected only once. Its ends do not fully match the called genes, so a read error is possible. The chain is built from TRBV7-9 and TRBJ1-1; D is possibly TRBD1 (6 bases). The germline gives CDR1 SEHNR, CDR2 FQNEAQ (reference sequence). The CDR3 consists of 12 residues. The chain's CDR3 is CSSLGAPTEAFF. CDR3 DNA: TGTTCCAGCTTGGGGGCTCCTACTGAAGCTTTCTTT.

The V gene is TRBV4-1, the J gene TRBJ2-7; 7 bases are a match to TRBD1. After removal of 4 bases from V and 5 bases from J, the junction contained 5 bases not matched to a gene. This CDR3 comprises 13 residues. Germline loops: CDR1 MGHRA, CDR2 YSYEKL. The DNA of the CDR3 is TGCGCCAGCAGCCCGGGCCAGGGGGACGAGCAGTACTTC. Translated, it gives CASSPGQGDEQYF.

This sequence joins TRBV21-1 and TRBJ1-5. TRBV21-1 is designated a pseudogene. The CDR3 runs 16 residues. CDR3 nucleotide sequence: TGTGCCAGCAGCAAGAAGCGGGCACAGTTGAATCAGCCCCAGCATTTT. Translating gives CASSKKRAQLNQPQHF.

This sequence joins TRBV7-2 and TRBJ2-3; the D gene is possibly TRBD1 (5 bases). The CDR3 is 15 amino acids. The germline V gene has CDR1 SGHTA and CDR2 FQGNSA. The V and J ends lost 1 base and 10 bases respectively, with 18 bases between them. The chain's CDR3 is CASSLGSAGPEPQYF. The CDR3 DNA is TGTGCCAGCAGCTTAGGTTCAGCAGGGCCGGAGCCGCAGTATTTT.

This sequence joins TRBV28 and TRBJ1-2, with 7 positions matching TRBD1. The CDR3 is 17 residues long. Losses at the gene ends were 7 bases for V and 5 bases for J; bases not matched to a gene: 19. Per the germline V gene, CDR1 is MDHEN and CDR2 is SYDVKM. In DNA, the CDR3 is TGTGCCAGCACCTACCATCCCGGTGGGACAGCGTTTTATGGCTACACCTTC. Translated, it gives CASTYHPGGTAFYGYTF.

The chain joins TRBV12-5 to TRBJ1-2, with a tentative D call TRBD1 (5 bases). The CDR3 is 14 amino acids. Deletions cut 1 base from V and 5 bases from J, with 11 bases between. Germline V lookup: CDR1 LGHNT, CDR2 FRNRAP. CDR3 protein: CASGLASDSYGYTF. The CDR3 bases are TGTGCTAGTGGTTTGGCCTCTGACAGTTATGGCTACACCTTC. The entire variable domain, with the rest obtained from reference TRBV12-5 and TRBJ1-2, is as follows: DARVTQTPRHKVTEMGQEVTMRCQPILGHNTVFWYRQTMMQGLELLAYFRNRAPLDDSGMPKDRFSAEMPDATLATLKIQPSEPRDSAVYFCASGLASDSYGYTFGSGTRLTVV.

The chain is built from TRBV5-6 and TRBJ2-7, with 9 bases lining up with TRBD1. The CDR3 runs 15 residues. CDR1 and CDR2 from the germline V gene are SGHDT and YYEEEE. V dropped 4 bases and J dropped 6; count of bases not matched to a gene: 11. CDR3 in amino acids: CASSRTGTGTREQYF. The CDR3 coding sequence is TGTGCCAGCAGCCGGACCGGGACAGGGACCCGCGAGCAGTACTTC.

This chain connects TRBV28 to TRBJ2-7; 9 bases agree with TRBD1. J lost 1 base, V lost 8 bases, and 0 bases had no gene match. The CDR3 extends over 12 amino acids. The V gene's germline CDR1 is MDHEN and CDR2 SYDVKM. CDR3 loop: CASGTGSYEQYF. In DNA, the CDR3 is TGTGCCAGCGGGACAGGGTCCTACGAGCAGTACTTC.

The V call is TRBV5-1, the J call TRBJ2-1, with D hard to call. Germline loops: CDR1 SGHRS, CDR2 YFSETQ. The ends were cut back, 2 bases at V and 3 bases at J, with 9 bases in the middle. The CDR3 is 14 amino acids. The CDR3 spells CASSFDSVYNEQFF. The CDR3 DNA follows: TGCGCCAGCAGCTTCGACTCCGTCTACAATGAGCAGTTCTTC.

The CDR3 reads CASSRGGGGTDTQYF. For the CDR3, the DNA is TGTGCCAGCAGCCGGGGGGGTGGCGGCACAGATACGCAGTATTTT. This sequence joins TRBV7-2 and TRBJ2-3; 8 positions agree with TRBD2. CDR1 and CDR2 from the germline V gene are SGHTA and FQGNSA. The CDR3 has 15 residues. V gave up 5 bases and J gave up 1 base; unmatched junction bases: 5.

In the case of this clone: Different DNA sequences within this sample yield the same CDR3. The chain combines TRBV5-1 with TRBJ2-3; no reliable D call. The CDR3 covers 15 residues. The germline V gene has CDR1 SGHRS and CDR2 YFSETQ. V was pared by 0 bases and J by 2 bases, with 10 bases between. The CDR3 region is CASSLDSPFTDTQYF. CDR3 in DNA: TGCGCCAGCAGCTTGGACAGCCCTTTCACAGATACGCAGTATTTT.

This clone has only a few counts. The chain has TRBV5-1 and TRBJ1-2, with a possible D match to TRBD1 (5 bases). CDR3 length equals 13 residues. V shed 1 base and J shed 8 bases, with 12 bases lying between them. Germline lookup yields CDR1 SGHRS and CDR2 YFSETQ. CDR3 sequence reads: CASSLRGAQGYTF. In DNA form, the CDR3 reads TGCGCCAGCAGCTTGAGGGGCGCCCAGGGCTACACCTTC.

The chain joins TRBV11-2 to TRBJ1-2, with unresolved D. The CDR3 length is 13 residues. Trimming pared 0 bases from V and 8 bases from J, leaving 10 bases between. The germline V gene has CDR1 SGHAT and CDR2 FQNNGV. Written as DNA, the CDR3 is TGTGCCAGCAGCTTAGAATTGGGAGGGGGCTACACCTTC. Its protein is CASSLELGGGYTF.

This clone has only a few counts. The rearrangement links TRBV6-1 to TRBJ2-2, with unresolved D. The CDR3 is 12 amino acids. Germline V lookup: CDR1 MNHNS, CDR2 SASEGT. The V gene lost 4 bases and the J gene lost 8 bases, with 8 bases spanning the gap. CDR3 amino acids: CASSVLSGELFF. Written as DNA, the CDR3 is TGTGCCAGCAGTGTACTTTCGGGGGAGCTGTTTTTT.